This TCR beta chain was recovered during a study of blood T cell repertoires in COVID-19 (dated by TCRdb to the early 2020s). In terms of the full investigation: Samples covering the acute and convalescent phases of COVID-19 were provided by collaborators in the United States, Italy and Spain. The repertoires were made available in a free public database intended to serve as a resource for research on the immune response to SARS-CoV-2. The sample metadata nearly always contained a de-identified subject ID, COVID-19 status, age in years and sex. Where HLA class I and class II types were available, the types were taken from metadata supplied by the sample provider, not from assay-based typing. Deeply sampled blood TCRbeta repertoires from subjects exposed to, actively infected with, or recovered from COVID-19 were included in the dataset. Samples came from the ongoing ImmuneRACE study (first 160 participants) plus 1,254 subjects from 6 global collaborators. The prospective study material was composed of cDNA or gDNA derived from T cells, B-cell-depleted T cells, or PBMCs. The full study reports these points: The amount of clinical and demographic metadata varied by source and participant and was provided uncurated.

TCRbeta CDR3 regions were amplified from genomic DNA by means of the immunoSEQ Assay, a bias-controlled multiplex PCR. The paper's processing steps were these. The number of nucleated cells in each sample was estimated from the amplification of reference gene primers within the assay. To quantify the absolute abundance of each unique TCRbeta CDR3 rearrangement, sequence reads were collapsed and filtered. For each sample, productive Simpson clonality was calculated as the square root of Simpson's diversity index across productive rearrangements. TCRdb took over this immuneACCESS table, retaining in-frame rearrangements with V and J assigned. Such tables are incomplete; in checked studies, under half of the missing clones stem from an unresolved V gene, and the remainder is unexplained. From that table come the V and J calls and clone size; the DNA was used to work out D and trimming. The sample has 120,000 or so clones on record, 70% to 90% of them singletons. More than 1.5% of the sample comes from the top ten.

The CDR3, from cysteine to phenylalanine, totals 12 residues. CDR3 DNA is the only sequence kept; it has 36 bases, read in frame from the first base. A distance of 10 bases separates the germline ends of V and J, which lose 1 base and 10 bases respectively. Sequences SGHTS (CDR1) and YDEGEE (CDR2) are obtained from the germline V gene. Each collaborating institution followed its own protocols to collect whole blood in K2EDTA tubes. For TCRbeta analysis, collaborator samples were shipped as frozen whole blood, as isolated PBMCs, or as DNA extracted from either sample type. Notes on this clone: The antigen this receptor binds is unknown. Within one base of it there is no much larger clone, and no base qualities were kept.

Rearrangement joined TRBV5-8 to TRBJ2-3; TRBD1 is a weak D gene call, 5 bases matching. This clonotype was obtained from a human donor in a cohort sampled during active COVID-19. The sample consisted of peripheral blood. The CDR3 loop reads CASSLTGEAQYF. The nucleotides read TGTGCCAGCAGCTTGACAGGAGAGGCGCAGTATTTT. The full variable domain, with segments outside the CDR3 supplied by the reference TRBV5-8 and TRBJ2-3 proteins, appears as EAGVTQSPTHLIKTRGQQATLRCSPISGHTSVYWYQQALGLGLQFLLWYDEGEERNRGNFPPRFSGRQFPNYSSELNVNALELEDSALYLCASSLTGEAQYFGPGTRLTVL.